This passage covers 27 T cell receptor beta chains from one sample sequenced in a study of cytomegalovirus exposure and HLA in healthy donors. This table comes from immunoSEQ multiplex PCR, and its TCRdb copy is limited to in-frame clones, with some not included. The sample holds 95,000 to 150,000 clones, around 86% seen once. Input material: PBMCs. Every receptor here comes from a woman in her late teens or twenties in good health and CMV-seronegative.

CDR3 coding DNA: TGTGCCAGCAGCTTACCGGGGGGCCTAACTGAAGCTTTCTTT. Translation gives CASSLPGGLTEAFF. This sequence joins TRBV11-3 and TRBJ1-1; maybe TRBD1 (6 bases). V lost 2 bases and J 5 bases, leaving 12 bases between the germline ends. The CDR3 consists of 14 residues. In germline, CDR1 is SGHNT, CDR2 YENEEA.

V and J are TRBV6-1 and TRBJ2-1; 8 positions match TRBD1. V lost 7 bases and J lost 5; bases outside the gene matches: 7. This CDR3 spans 14 amino acids. Germline loops: CDR1 MNHNS, CDR2 SASEGT. The CDR3 nucleotides are TGTGCCAGCACGATTTCGGACAGGGACAATGAGCAGTTCTTC. Amino acids: CASTISDRDNEQFF.

The chain combines TRBV19 with TRBJ2-5, with D possibly being TRBD2 (7 bases). The germline CDR1 and CDR2 sequences are LNHDA and SQIVND (reference sequence). This CDR3 spans 18 amino acids. V lost 3 bases and J 2 bases, leaving 22 bases between the germline ends. The CDR3 spells CASSILRGGGREQETQYF. The CDR3 region has the DNA TGTGCCAGTAGTATCCTGAGGGGCGGGGGCCGGGAACAAGAGACCCAGTACTTC.

V and J are TRBV4-1 and TRBJ2-3; 15 bases line up with TRBD2. CDR3 length equals 18 residues. Germline CDR1 MGHRA, CDR2 YSYEKL. J was trimmed by 6 bases and V by 4 bases; bases with no gene match: 11. The CDR3: CASSLFYRTSGRGDTQYF. As DNA, the CDR3 is TGCGCCAGCAGCCTTTTCTACCGGACTAGCGGGAGGGGGGATACGCAGTATTTT.

The chain is built from TRBV10-3 and TRBJ2-1; TRBD2 is a possible D gene (6 bases). Trimming cost V 4 bases and J 4 bases, with 11 bases left between them. Germline V lookup: CDR1 ENHRY, CDR2 SYGVKD. This CDR3 region has 14 residues. The CDR3 loop reads CAISAGTDYNEQFF. In DNA form, the CDR3 reads TGTGCCATCAGTGCCGGGACTGATTACAATGAGCAGTTCTTC.

In this sample, this clone turned up a few times. The J gene is TRBJ1-1, the V gene TRBV19; the match to TRBD1 covers 10 bases. V was clipped by 1 base and J by 6 bases; unmatched bases: 2. CDR3 length: 14 residues. Germline V lookup: CDR1 LNHDA, CDR2 SQIVND (reference sequence). The CDR3 protein is CASSIGDRGPEAFF. DNA for the CDR3: TGTGCCAGTAGTATAGGGGACAGGGGACCTGAAGCTTTCTTT.

This clone showed up just once. The genes are TRBV13 and TRBJ2-1, with 10 bases that match TRBD2. Germline values: CDR1 PRHDT, CDR2 FYEKMQ (reference sequence). V lost 5 bases to trimming and J lost 7 bases; unmatched junction nucleotides: 8. CDR3 size: 15 residues. The CDR3 is CASSRPSGSRNEQFF. Here the CDR3 DNA reads TGTGCCAGCAGCCGGCCTAGCGGGAGTAGAAATGAGCAGTTCTTC.

The chain has TRBV9 and TRBJ2-1; 11 nucleotides align to TRBD2. Germline CDR1 reads SGDLS; CDR2 reads YYNGEE. Trimming removed 5 bases from V and 6 bases from J; junction bases left unmatched: 7. The CDR3 consists of 15 residues. The CDR3 region is CASSLAGGRSNEQFF. In DNA, the CDR3 is TGTGCCAGCAGTTTAGCGGGAGGGAGGAGCAATGAGCAGTTCTTC.

The rearrangement uses TRBV11-2 and TRBJ2-7; D gene ambiguous. Germline CDR1 SGHAT, CDR2 FQNNGV. Trimming removed 0 bases from V and 6 bases from J, with 6 bases in between. This CDR3 has 12 amino acids. For the CDR3, the DNA is TGTGCCAGCAGCTTAGATCGAGGCGAGCAGTACTTC. Its protein is CASSLDRGEQYF.

This clone was counted between two and nine times. V is TRBV6-1 and J is TRBJ2-2; 10 nucleotides line up with TRBD2. The CDR3 totals 15 residues. Per germline, CDR1 MNHNS and CDR2 SASEGT. V trimming: 2 bases; J trimming: 3 bases; junction bases outside the gene matches: 0. The CDR3 DNA is TGTGCCAGCAGTGAACTAGCGGGGGACACCGGGGAGCTGTTTTTT. Its translation is CASSELAGDTGELFF.

The CDR3 loop reads CASRQENTGSPWDEQFF. CDR3 bases: TGTGCCAGCAGACAAGAAAACACTGGGAGCCCCTGGGATGAGCAGTTCTTC. The chain employs TRBV27 and TRBJ2-1, with a tentative D call TRBD2 (5 bases). CDR1 and CDR2 (germline): MNHEY, SMNVEV (reference sequence). CDR3 length: 17 residues. Trimming removed 6 bases at V and 8 bases at J, with 26 bases between.

The CDR3 spells CATYSGGRETQYF. CDR3 nucleotides: TGTGCCACCTATAGCGGGGGAAGAGAGACCCAGTACTTC. The V gene is TRBV27, the J gene TRBJ2-5, with 9 bases identical to TRBD2. The CDR3 consists of 13 residues. CDR1 and CDR2 from the germline V gene are MNHEY and SMNVEV (reference sequence). V shed 10 bases, J shed 4 bases, and the junction held 7 bases outside the gene matches.

This clone was observed a single time. V usage is TRBV7-6 and J usage is TRBJ1-1; no definite D call. The germline V and J ends were trimmed by 2 bases and 1 base, with 8 bases remaining between them. The CDR3 covers 14 residues. Germline CDR1 reads SGHVS; CDR2 reads FNYEAQ. CDR3 nucleotides: TGTGCCAGCAGCTTAAGTCACGGGAACACTGAAGCTTTCTTT. The encoded protein is CASSLSHGNTEAFF.

V is TRBV5-1 and J is TRBJ2-1; TRBD2 aligns across 11 bases. Germline assignment: CDR1 SGHRS and CDR2 YFSETQ. The CDR3 runs 14 residues. J lost 5 bases, V lost 4 bases, and 2 bases had no gene match. The CDR3 sequence is CASSRGLADNEQFF. DNA of the CDR3: TGCGCCAGCAGCAGGGGACTAGCGGACAATGAGCAGTTCTTC.

The chain recombines TRBV11-2 with TRBJ2-3; TRBD2 might be the D (5 bases). The CDR3 sequence is 16 residues long. Per germline, CDR1 SGHAT and CDR2 FQNNGV. With 4 bases removed from V and 1 base from J, the gap between germline ends came to 15 bases. CDR3 bases: TGTGCCAGCAGCTCCGACTACACACCTGGCACAGATACGCAGTATTTT. Its protein is CASSSDYTPGTDTQYF.

J is TRBJ2-3 and V is TRBV28; 12 bases match TRBD1. The germline V gene encodes CDR1 MDHEN and CDR2 SYDVKM. Germline trimming cut 7 bases from V and 4 bases from J; bases unmatched to any gene: 12. The CDR3 runs to 17 residues. The CDR3 here is CASTSVRGQGASDTQYF. Here the CDR3 DNA reads TGTGCCAGCACCTCAGTACGGGGACAGGGGGCCTCAGATACGCAGTATTTT.

The rearrangement joins TRBV11-1 to TRBJ2-6, with 9 bases identical to TRBD1. The CDR3 has 16 residues. The junction had 12 bases not matched to a gene; V was cut back by 5 bases and J by 10 bases. CDR1 and CDR2 from the germline V gene are SGHAT and FQDESV (reference sequence). The CDR3: CASSRQSGTGQNVLTF. DNA of the CDR3: TGTGCCAGCAGCCGACAATCAGGGACAGGGCAAAACGTCCTGACTTTC.

This chain connects TRBV7-6 to TRBJ2-1; D uncertain. Between the trimmed V and J ends, which lost 5 bases and 5 bases, there was a span of 13 bases. The CDR3 spans 14 residues. Per the germline V gene, CDR1 is SGHVS and CDR2 is FNYEAQ. Written as DNA, the CDR3 is TGTGCCAGCAGCGTACGGGTATCTAACAATGAGCAGTTCTTC. Its protein product is CASSVRVSNNEQFF.

This clone came up a few times. This rearrangement joins TRBV15 to TRBJ2-1, with 8 bases that match TRBD1. The CDR3 runs 15 residues. Trimming took 1 base from V and 7 from J; bases not matched to a gene: 6. Per germline, CDR1 LNHNV and CDR2 YYDKDF (reference sequence). The CDR3 sequence is CATSRGQGNGNEQFF. The DNA of the CDR3 is TGTGCCACCAGCAGAGGACAGGGGAATGGAAATGAGCAGTTCTTC.

The chain links TRBV27 to TRBJ1-2, with D maybe TRBD1 (6 bases). Germline V gives CDR1 MNHEY, CDR2 SMNVEV (reference sequence). This CDR3 region has 16 residues. Trimming removed 7 bases at V and 2 bases at J, with 20 bases between. CDR3 DNA: TGTGCCAGCACCTTTATACCGATACAGGGAAACTATGGCTACACCTTC. Protein product: CASTFIPIQGNYGYTF.

This rearrangement joins TRBV29-1 to TRBJ1-1, with 11 positions matching TRBD1. CDR1 is SQVTM and CDR2 is ANQGSEA in the germline V gene. J lost 2 bases, V lost 3 bases, and 8 bases had no gene match. The CDR3 loop spans 16 amino acids. The CDR3 spells CSVDNPDRGPNTEAFF. The CDR3 nucleotides are TGCAGCGTTGATAACCCGGACAGGGGGCCCAACACTGAAGCTTTCTTT.

This chain connects TRBV6-6 to TRBJ2-1; the match to TRBD2 covers 13 bases. CDR3 size: 15 residues. Germline V gives CDR1 MNHNY, CDR2 SVGAGI (reference sequence). The junction had 6 bases not matched to a gene; V was cut back by 6 bases and J by 7 bases. The CDR3 loop is CASSLTSGRWNEQFF. The CDR3 nucleotides read TGTGCCAGCAGCCTGACTAGCGGGAGGTGGAATGAGCAGTTCTTC.

V is TRBV4-2 and J is TRBJ2-7, with 7 bases identical to TRBD2. V was clipped by 2 bases and J by 1 base; unmatched bases: 11. CDR1 LGHNA and CDR2 YNFKEQ come from the germline V gene. CDR3 length: 17 amino acids. The DNA for the CDR3 is TGTGCCAGCAGCCAACGGCTGAGCGGGGCCAATTCCTACGAGCAGTACTTC. The encoded protein is CASSQRLSGANSYEQYF.

J is TRBJ2-1 and V is TRBV5-1; the D gene is possibly TRBD2 (7 bases). Looked up from germline, CDR1 is SGHRS and CDR2 is YFSETQ. V lost 4 bases to trimming and J lost 4 bases, with 15 bases between them. The CDR3 sequence is 15 residues long. CDR3: CASSARGGTYNEQFF. The DNA of the CDR3 is TGCGCCAGCAGCGCTAGGGGGGGAACTTACAATGAGCAGTTCTTC.

This sequence joins TRBV6-5 and TRBJ2-1; TRBD2 agrees at 10 bases. This CDR3 has 15 amino acids. CDR1 and CDR2 (germline): MNHEY, SVGAGI. V lost 5 bases and J lost 6; bases outside the gene matches: 7. CDR3 sequence: CASSRLAGVFNEQFF. The CDR3 DNA follows: TGTGCCAGCAGTCGGCTAGCGGGAGTTTTCAATGAGCAGTTCTTC.

The J gene is TRBJ2-7, the V gene TRBV27; 8 nucleotides match TRBD1. From germline, CDR1 is MNHEY and CDR2 SMNVEV (reference sequence). The CDR3 has 14 amino acids. The V segment lost 4 bases and the J segment 7 bases; nucleotides outside the gene matches: 9. CDR3 amino acids: CASSSGQGAVEQYF. Written as DNA, the CDR3 is TGTGCCAGCAGTTCCGGACAGGGCGCCGTGGAGCAGTACTTC.

This sequence joins TRBV18 and TRBJ2-7, with 11 bases aligning to TRBD2. Germline V gene sequence: CDR1 KGHSH, CDR2 LQKENI. CDR3 length: 15 amino acids. The J segment lost 1 base and the V segment lost 3 bases, leaving 2 bases of the junction unmatched. Here the CDR3 DNA reads TGTGCCAGCTCACCTGGACTAGCGGGTTCCTACGAGCAGTACTTC. Residues: CASSPGLAGSYEQYF.